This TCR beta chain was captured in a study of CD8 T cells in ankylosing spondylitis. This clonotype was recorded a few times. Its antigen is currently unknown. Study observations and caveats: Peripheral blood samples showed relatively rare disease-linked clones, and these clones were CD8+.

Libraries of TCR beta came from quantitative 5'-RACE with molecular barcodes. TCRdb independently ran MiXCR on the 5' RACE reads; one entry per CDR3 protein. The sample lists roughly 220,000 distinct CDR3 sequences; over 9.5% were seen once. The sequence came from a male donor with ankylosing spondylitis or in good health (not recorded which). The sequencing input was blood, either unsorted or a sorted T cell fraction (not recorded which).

In DNA form, the CDR3 reads TGTGCCACCCAGGACAGAGGTCAGCCCCAGCATTTT. It is translated as CATQDRGQPQHF. The V call is TRBV7-9, the J call TRBJ1-5, with D tentatively TRBD1 (6 bases). The CDR3 contains 12 residues. V dropped 10 bases and J dropped 6 bases, with 13 bases sitting between them. CDR1 SEHNR and CDR2 FQNEAQ come from the germline V gene (reference sequence). Complete variable domain (other parts from reference TRBV7-9 and TRBJ1-5): DTGVSQNPRHKITKRGQNVTFRCDPISEHNRLYWYRQTLGQGPEFLTYFQNEAQLEKSRLLSDRFSAERPKGSFSTLEIQRTEQGDSAMYLCATQDRGQPQHFGDGTRLSIL.